Detailed here is one T cell receptor (beta chain). This clone has more than one count but fewer than ten. It lacks a known antigen. No much larger clonotype is one base removed from it; base qualities were not supplied. The intended sense of this specimen's treatment or condition label: high-dose cyclophosphamide on days +3 and +4 as single-agent GVHD prophylaxis. Patients in the PTCy group got busulfan and fludarabine conditioning, a marrow graft from a related or unrelated donor, and cyclophosphamide on days +3 and +4. The PTCy-treated patients were drawn from a prospective, multi-institutional clinical trial. Mononuclear cells from peripheral blood and bone marrow were separated by Ficoll-Hypaque density centrifugation and then cryopreserved. Sorting of CD4+ and CD8+ T cells, including naive and memory subsets, was performed by FACS on a FACSAria II. The germline V gene sets CDR1 to SGHVS and CDR2 to FQNEAQ. For this chain, trimming is 5 bases at the V end and 3 bases at the J end, and the number of junction bases without a gene match is 14. Its CDR3 holds 19 amino acids, cysteine through phenylalanine. Just the 57-base CDR3 DNA is kept, in frame starting at base 1.

This sample was taken from a study of T cells after posttransplantation cyclophosphamide (TCRdb year 2016). As for the study more broadly: Using TRB sequencing, the study followed how the T cell repertoire rebuilt after myeloablative bone marrow transplantation with posttransplantation cyclophosphamide given as GVHD prophylaxis. Samples from a few dozen PTCy-treated patients, along with samples from 16 of their related bone marrow donors, underwent antigen receptor sequencing. Blood from all 35 or so PTCy patients with 1-year posttransplant specimens was subjected to TRB sequencing. In 3 patients, TRB sequencing was also performed on up to roughly 3 more blood samples taken 2 to 5.2 years after transplant, and in 4 patients, pretransplant blood was also TRB-sequenced. Because TRA and TRB clonality were tightly correlated in nine or ten samples, subsequent TCR analyses were focused on TRB only. Public TRB sequences were queried against a database of over 3,500 sequences associated with responses to pathogens, tumor antigens, self-antigens and alloantigens.

The study at large found these results: Across a few dozen patients, TRB clonality was highly associated with recipient CMV seropositivity and CMV reactivation, and diversity in PTCy patients was similar to diversity in CNI/methotrexate controls. The TRB repertoires of T cells infiltrating skin or GI tract showed only limited overlap with the TRB repertoires of T cells in blood. Donor-recipient similarity was low at 1-2 months but increased during the first year, and donor CD8+ memory clones often dominated later blood repertoires.

Genomic DNA was the input for TRB sequencing, which was run either with the immunoSEQ assay at survey resolution or with the hsTCRB kit. As for the original processing: The immunoSEQ software handled initial read processing, and the LymphoSeq R package was used for repertoire analyses. Clonality was calculated as 1 minus normalized Shannon entropy, and the Gini coefficient was also calculated for each TRB dataset. Phenotypes of unsorted samples were inferred by mapping TRB sequences from sorted subsets of the recipient or donor onto the same recipient's unsorted samples. TCRdb carries this immuneACCESS record with in-frame sequences only. Its versions omit some clonotypes, under half of them owing to an unresolved V gene in the studies checked, with the rest unexplained. The DNA was the basis for D and trimming; V, J and clone size are from that table. The sample table contains 1,500 to 2,000 clones; only one count was recorded for about 64% of them. Clones ranked in the top ten supply 35% to 40% of the sample.

Rearrangement joined TRBV7-8 to TRBJ2-3; the central 13 bases match TRBD2. Material: CD8+ T cells sorted from PBMCs, obtained after allogeneic stem cell transplant with posttransplant cyclophosphamide. The receptor was derived from a male patient aged 25-45 years who received an allogeneic stem cell transplant from a related donor, was CMV-positive, and had acute GVHD only. Some T cells may derive from the graft donor when a transplant has been performed. The CDR3 has the sequence CASSRGLAGNPSFTDTQYF. The DNA sequence reads TGTGCCAGCAGCAGGGGACTAGCGGGGAACCCTTCGTTTACAGATACGCAGTATTTT.